The T cell receptor beta chain under discussion was sequenced for a study of blood T cell repertoires in COVID-19. About the study: PBMCs, B-cell-depleted T cells, or T cells provided the cDNA or gDNA that made up the material.

The CDR3 length is 11 residues. V shed 7 bases and J shed 6 bases, with 12 bases lying between them. Germline V gene data show CDR1 as SQVTM and CDR2 as ANQGSEA. Enrolment of Seattle patients took place during active infection, and they were followed longitudinally. In the original workflow: Amplified reference gene primers provided the basis for estimating nucleated cell counts. Profiled with immunoSEQ multiplex PCR; TCRdb holds only in-frame clones, not every one. Clonal size and the V and J genes are those of that table, whereas D and trimming came from the DNA. This table has approximately 160,000 clones, about 88% appearing once.

The rearrangement uses TRBV29-1 and TRBJ1-1; D unresolved. The sample consisted of peripheral blood. This TCR derives from a man aged 55 to 69 with COVID-19, enrolled during active disease. CDR3 sequence (DNA): TGCAGCGCCAGACGGGAGGCTGAAGCTTTCTTT. Protein sequence: CSARREAEAFF.